The 2 T cell receptor beta chains given below trace back to one sample, sequenced in a study of blood T cell repertoires in COVID-19. Sequenced by immunoSEQ multiplex PCR; TCRdb stores in-frame clones only, minus some. This sample has around 280,000 clones, with roughly 89% found just once. Sequencing input: PBMCs or T cells enriched from blood (not recorded which). The source of these receptors is a woman aged 40 to 50 who had recovered from COVID-19.

V gene TRBV29-1 combines with J gene TRBJ2-5; 7 nucleotides align to TRBD2. Germline-derived CDR1 and CDR2 are SQVTM and ANQGSEA. The CDR3 runs to 16 residues. The CDR3 nucleotides read TGCAGTGGATCGCTGACTGGGACTAACTTCCAAGAGACCCAGTACTTC. Translated: CSGSLTGTNFQETQYF.

This chain uses TRBV19 with TRBJ2-7; 8 bases line up with TRBD1. Germline CDR1 LNHDA, CDR2 SQIVND (reference sequence). V dropped 1 base and J dropped 2; count of bases not matched to a gene: 10. The CDR3 consists of 17 residues. CDR3 sequence reads: CASSIAHGDRFPYEQYF. For the CDR3, the DNA is TGTGCCAGTAGTATAGCCCATGGGGACAGGTTTCCCTACGAGCAGTACTTC.